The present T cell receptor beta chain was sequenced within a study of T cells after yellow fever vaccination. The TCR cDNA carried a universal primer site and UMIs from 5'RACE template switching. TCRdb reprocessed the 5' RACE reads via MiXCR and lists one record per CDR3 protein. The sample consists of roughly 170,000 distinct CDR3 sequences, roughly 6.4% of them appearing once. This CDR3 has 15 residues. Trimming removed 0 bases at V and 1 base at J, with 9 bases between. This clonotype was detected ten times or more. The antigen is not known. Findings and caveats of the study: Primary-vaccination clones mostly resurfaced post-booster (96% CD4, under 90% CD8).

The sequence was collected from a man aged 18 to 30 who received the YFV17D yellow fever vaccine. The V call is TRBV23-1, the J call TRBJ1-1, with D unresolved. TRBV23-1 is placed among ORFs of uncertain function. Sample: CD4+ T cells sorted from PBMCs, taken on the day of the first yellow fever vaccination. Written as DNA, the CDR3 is TGCGCCAGCAGTCAATCGGAACCCGGGAACACTGAAGCTTTCTTT. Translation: CASSQSEPGNTEAFF.